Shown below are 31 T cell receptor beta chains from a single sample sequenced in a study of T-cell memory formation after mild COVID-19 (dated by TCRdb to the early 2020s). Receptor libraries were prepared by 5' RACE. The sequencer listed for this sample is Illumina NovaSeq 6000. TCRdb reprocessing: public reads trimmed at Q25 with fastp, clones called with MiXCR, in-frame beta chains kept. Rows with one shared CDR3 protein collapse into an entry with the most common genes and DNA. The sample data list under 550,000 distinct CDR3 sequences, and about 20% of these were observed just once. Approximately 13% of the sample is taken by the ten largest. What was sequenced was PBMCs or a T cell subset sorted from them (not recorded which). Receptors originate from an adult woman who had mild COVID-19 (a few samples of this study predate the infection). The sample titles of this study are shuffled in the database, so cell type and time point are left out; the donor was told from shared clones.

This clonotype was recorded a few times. The CDR3 nucleotides are TGTGCCACCAGTGATCCGATTTATGCGGGAGGGATACAAGAGACCCAGTACTTC. This encodes CATSDPIYAGGIQETQYF. V usage is TRBV24-1 and J usage is TRBJ2-5, with 9 nucleotides matching TRBD2. Trimming took 3 bases from V and 2 from J; bases not matched to a gene: 12. Looked up from germline, CDR1 is KGHDR and CDR2 is SFDVKD. The CDR3 spans 18 residues.

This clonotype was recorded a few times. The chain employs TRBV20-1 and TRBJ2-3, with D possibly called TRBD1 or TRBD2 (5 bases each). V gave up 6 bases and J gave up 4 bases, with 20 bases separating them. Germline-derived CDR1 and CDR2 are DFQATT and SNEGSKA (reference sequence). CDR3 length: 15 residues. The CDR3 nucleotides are TGCAGTGCCATGTTCGGCGGCAGGGACCCAGATACGCAGTATTTT. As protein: CSAMFGGRDPDTQYF.

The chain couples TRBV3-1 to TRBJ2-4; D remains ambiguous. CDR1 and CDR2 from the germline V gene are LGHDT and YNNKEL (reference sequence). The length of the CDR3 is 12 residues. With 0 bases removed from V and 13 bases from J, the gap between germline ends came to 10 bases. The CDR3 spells CASSQDRGLQYF. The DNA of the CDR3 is TGTGCCAGCAGCCAAGATCGCGGCCTCCAGTACTTC.

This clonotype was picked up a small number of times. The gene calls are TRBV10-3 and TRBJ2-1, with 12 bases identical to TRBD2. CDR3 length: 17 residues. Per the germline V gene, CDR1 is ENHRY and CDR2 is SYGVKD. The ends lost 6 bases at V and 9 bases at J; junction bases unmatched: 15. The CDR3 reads CAISPLAGGQPSSEQFF. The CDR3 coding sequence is TGTGCCATCAGCCCACTAGCGGGGGGACAACCTTCTAGTGAGCAGTTCTTC.

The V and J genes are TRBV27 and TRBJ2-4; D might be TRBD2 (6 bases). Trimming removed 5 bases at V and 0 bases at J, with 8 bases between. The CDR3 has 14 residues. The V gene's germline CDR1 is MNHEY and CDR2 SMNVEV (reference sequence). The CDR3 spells CASSAGPAKNIQYF. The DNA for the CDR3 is TGTGCCAGCAGTGCGGGACCAGCCAAAAACATTCAGTACTTC.

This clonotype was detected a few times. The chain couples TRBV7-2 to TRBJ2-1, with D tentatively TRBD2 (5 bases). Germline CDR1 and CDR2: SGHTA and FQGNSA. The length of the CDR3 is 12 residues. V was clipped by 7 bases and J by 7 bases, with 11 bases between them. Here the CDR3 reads CASNGGWNEQFF. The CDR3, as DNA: TGTGCCAGCAACGGAGGATGGAATGAGCAGTTCTTC.

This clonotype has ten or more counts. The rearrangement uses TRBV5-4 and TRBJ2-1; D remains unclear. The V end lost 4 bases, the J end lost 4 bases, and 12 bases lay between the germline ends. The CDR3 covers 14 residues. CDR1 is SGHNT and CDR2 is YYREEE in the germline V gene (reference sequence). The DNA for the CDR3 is TGTGCCAGCAGCAACTCTCTTAATTACAATGAGCAGTTCTTC. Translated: CASSNSLNYNEQFF. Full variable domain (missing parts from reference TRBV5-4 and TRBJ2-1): ETGVTQSPTHLIKTRGQQVTLRCSSQSGHNTVSWYQQALGQGPQFIFQYYREEENGRGNFPPRFSGLQFPNYSSELNVNALELDDSALYLCASSNSLNYNEQFFGPGTRLTVL.

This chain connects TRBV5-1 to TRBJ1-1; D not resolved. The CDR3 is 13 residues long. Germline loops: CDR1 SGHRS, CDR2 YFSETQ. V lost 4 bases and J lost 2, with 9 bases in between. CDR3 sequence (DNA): TGCGCCAGCAGCCCCATGATTAACACTGAAGCTTTCTTT. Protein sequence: CASSPMINTEAFF.

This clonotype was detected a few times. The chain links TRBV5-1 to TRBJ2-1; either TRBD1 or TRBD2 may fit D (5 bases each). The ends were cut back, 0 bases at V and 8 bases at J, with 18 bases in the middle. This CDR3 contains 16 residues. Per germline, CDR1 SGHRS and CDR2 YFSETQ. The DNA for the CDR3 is TGCGCCAGCAGCTTGGCCGACGCTCTCCGGGGCGATGAGCAGTTCTTC. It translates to CASSLADALRGDEQFF.

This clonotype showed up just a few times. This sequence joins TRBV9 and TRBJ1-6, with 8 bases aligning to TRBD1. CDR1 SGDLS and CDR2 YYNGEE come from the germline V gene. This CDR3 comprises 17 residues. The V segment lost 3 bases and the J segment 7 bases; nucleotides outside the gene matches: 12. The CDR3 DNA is TGTGCCAGCAGCGCGACAGACAGGGGTTATCGGAATTCACCCCTCCACTTT. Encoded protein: CASSATDRGYRNSPLHF.

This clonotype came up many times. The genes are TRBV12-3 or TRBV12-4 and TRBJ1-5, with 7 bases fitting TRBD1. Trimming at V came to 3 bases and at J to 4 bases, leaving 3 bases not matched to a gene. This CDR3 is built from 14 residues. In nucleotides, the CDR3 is TGTGCCAGCAGTTTCGGACAGGCGAATCAGCCCCAGCATTTT. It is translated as CASSFGQANQPQHF.

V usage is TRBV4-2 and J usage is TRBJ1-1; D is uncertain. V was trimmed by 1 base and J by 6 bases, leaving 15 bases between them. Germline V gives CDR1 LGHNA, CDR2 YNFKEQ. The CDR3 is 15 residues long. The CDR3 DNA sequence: TGTGCCAGCAGCCAAGGGATTCGGGGAAGGGCTGAAGCTTTCTTT. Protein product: CASSQGIRGRAEAFF.

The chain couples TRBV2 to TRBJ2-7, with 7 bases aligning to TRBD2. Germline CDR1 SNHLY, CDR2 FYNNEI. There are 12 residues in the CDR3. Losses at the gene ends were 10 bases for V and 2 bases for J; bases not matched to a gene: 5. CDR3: CATSGVTYEQYF. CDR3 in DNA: TGTGCCACTAGCGGCGTAACCTACGAGCAGTACTTC.

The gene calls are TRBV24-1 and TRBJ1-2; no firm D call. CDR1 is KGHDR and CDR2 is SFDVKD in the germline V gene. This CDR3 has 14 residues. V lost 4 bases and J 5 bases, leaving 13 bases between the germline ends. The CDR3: CATSDPTQRYGYTF. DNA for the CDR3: TGTGCCACCAGTGACCCGACACAGCGGTATGGCTACACCTTC.

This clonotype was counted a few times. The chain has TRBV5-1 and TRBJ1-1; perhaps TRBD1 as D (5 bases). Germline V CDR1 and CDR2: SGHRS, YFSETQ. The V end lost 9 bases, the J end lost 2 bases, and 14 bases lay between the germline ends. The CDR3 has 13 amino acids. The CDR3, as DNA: TGCGCCACCAGGGACGGATTCAACACTGAAGCTTTCTTT. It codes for CATRDGFNTEAFF. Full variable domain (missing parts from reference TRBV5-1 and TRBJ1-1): KAGVTQTPRYLIKTRGQQVTLSCSPISGHRSVSWYQQTPGQGLQFLFEYFSETQRNKGNFPGRFSGRQFSNSRSEMNVSTLELGDSALYLCATRDGFNTEAFFGQGTRLTVV.

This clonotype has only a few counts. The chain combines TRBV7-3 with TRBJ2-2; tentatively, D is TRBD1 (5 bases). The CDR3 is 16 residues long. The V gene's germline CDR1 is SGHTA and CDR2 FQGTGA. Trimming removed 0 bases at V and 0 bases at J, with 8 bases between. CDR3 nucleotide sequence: TGTGCCAGCAGCTTAACTGGCAGGGCGAACACCGGGGAGCTGTTTTTT. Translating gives CASSLTGRANTGELFF.

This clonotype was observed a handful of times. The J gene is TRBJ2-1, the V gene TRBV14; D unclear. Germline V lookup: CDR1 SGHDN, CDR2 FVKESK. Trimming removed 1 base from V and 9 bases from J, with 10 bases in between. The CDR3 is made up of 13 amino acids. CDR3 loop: CASSQVQPGEQFF. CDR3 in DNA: TGTGCCAGCAGCCAAGTCCAGCCGGGTGAGCAGTTCTTC.

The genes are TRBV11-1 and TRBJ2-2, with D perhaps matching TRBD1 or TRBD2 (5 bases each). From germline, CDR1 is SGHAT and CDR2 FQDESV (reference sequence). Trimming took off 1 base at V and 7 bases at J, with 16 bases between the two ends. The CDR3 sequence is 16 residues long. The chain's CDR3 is CASSLDAGRSHGELFF. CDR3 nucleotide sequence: TGTGCCAGCAGCTTAGACGCAGGGAGAAGTCACGGGGAGCTGTTTTTT.

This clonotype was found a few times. The CDR3 protein is CASSLDTIYGYTF. CDR3 nucleotide sequence: TGTGCCAGCTCACTTGACACGATTTATGGCTACACCTTC. The chain links TRBV18 to TRBJ1-2; D call uncertain. The CDR3 loop spans 13 amino acids. The germline V and J ends were trimmed by 4 bases and 5 bases, with 11 bases remaining between them. Germline V CDR1 and CDR2: KGHSH, LQKENI.

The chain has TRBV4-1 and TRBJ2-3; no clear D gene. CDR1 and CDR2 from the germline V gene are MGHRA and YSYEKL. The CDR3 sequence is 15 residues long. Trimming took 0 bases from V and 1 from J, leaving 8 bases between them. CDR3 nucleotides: TGCGCCAGCAGCCAAGATGAAGGAGGCACAGATACGCAGTATTTT. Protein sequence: CASSQDEGGTDTQYF.

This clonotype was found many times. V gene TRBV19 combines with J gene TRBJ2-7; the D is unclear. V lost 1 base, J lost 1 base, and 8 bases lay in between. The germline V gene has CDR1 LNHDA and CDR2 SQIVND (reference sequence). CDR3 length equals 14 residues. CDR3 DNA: TGTGCCAGTAGTATAGCGGCCCCGTCCTACGAGCAGTACTTC. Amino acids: CASSIAAPSYEQYF.

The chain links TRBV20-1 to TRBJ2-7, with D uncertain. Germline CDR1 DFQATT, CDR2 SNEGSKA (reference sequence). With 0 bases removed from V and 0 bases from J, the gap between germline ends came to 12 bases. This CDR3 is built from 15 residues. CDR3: CSARDLAVSSYEQYF. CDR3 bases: TGCAGTGCTAGAGATCTGGCAGTTAGCTCCTACGAGCAGTACTTC.

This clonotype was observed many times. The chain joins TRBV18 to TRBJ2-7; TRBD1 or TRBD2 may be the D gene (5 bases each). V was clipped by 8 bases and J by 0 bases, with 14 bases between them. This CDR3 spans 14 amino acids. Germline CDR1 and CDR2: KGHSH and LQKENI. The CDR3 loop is CASSPGTASYEQYF. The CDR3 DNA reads TGTGCCAGCAGCCCGGGGACGGCCTCCTACGAGCAGTACTTC.

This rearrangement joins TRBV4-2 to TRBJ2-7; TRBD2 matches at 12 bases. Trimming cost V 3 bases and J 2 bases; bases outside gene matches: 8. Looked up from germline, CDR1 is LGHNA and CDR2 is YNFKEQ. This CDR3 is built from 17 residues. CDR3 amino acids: CASSHPGLAGSTYEQYF. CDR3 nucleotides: TGTGCCAGCAGCCATCCTGGACTAGCGGGGTCAACCTACGAGCAGTACTTC.

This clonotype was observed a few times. CDR3 loop: CASSKQGRTGELFF. Here the CDR3 DNA reads TGCGCCAGCAGTAAGCAGGGGAGAACCGGGGAGCTGTTTTTT. V and J are TRBV4-1 and TRBJ2-2; a weak D match, TRBD1 (6 bases). Trimming took 6 bases from V and 5 from J, leaving 13 bases between them. The CDR3 runs 14 residues. Germline CDR1 and CDR2: MGHRA and YSYEKL.

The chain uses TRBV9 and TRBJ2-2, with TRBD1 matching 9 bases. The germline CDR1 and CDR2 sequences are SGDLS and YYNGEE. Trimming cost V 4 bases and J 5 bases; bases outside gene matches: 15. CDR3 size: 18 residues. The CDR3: CASSPRRKTGGSTGELFF. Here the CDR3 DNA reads TGTGCCAGCAGCCCCCGTAGGAAGACAGGGGGATCAACCGGGGAGCTGTTTTTT. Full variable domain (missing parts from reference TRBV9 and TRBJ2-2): DSGVTQTPKHLITATGQRVTLRCSPRSGDLSVYWYQQSLDQGLQFLIQYYNGEERAKGNILERFSAQQFPDLHSELNLSSLELGDSALYFCASSPRRKTGGSTGELFFGEGSRLTVL.

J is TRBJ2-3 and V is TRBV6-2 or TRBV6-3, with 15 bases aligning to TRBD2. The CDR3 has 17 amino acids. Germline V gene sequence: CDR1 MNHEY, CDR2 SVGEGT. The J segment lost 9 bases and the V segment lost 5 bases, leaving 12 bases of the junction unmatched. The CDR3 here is CASSAPGLAGGRGTQYF. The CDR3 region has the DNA TGTGCCAGCAGTGCCCCGGGACTAGCGGGAGGCCGCGGCACGCAGTATTTT.

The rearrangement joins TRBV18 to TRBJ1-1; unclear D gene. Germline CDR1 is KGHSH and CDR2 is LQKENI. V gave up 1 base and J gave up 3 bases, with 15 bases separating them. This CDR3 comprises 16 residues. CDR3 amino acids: CASSPQSTAGYTEAFF. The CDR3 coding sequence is TGTGCCAGCTCACCACAGAGCACAGCGGGTTACACTGAAGCTTTCTTT.

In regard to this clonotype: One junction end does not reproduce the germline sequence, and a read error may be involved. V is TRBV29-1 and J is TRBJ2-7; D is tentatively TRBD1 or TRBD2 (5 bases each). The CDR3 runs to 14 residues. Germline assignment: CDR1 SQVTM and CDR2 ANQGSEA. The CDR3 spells CQRTRGASSYEQYF. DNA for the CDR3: TGTCAGCGTACAAGGGGAGCCAGCTCCTACGAGCAGTACTTC.

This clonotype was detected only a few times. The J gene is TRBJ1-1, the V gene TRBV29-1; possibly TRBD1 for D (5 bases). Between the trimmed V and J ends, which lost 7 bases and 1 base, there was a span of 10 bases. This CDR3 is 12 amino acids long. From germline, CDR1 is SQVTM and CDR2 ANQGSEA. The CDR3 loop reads CSGSQGNTEAFF. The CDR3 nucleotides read TGCAGCGGCAGTCAGGGGAACACTGAAGCTTTCTTT.

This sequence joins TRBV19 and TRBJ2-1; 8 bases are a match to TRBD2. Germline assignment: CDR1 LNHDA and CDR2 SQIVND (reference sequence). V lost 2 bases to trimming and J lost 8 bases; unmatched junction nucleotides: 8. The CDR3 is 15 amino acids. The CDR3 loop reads CASSILPGRVHEQFF. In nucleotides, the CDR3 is TGTGCCAGTAGTATACTCCCCGGGAGGGTCCATGAGCAGTTCTTC.